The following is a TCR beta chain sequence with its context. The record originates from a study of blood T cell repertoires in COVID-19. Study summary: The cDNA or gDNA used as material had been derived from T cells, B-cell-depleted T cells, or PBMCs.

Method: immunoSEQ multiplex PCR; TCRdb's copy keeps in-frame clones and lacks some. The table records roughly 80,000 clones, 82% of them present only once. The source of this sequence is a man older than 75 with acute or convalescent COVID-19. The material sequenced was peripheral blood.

The CDR3 DNA is TGTGCCATCAGTACTAGCGGGGGGGGACCAGATACGCAGTATTTT. It is translated as CAISTSGGGPDTQYF. This chain connects TRBV10-3 to TRBJ2-3, with 13 bases aligning to TRBD2. Germline values: CDR1 ENHRY, CDR2 SYGVKD. The junction had 3 bases not matched to a gene; V was cut back by 5 bases and J by 4 bases. CDR3 length: 15 residues.